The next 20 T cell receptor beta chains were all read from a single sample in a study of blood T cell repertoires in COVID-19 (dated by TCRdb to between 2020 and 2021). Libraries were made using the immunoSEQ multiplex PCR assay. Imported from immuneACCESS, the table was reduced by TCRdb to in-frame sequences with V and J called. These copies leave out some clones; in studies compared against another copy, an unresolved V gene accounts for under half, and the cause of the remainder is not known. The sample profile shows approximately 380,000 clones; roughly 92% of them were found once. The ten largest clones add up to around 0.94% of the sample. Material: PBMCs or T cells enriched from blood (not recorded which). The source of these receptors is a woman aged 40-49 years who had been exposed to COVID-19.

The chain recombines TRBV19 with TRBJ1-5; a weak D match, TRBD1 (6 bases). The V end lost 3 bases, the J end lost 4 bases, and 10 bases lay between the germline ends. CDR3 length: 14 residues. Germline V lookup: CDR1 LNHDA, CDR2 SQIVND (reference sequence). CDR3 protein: CASSIEDRNQPQHF. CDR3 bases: TGTGCCAGTAGTATCGAGGACAGAAATCAGCCCCAGCATTTT.

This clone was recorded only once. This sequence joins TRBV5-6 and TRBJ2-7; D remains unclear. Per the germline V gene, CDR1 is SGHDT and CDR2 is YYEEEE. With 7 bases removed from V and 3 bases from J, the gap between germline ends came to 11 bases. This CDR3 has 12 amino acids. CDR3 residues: CASSRNSYEQYF. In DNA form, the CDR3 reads TGTGCCAGCTCTAGAAATAGCTACGAGCAGTACTTC.

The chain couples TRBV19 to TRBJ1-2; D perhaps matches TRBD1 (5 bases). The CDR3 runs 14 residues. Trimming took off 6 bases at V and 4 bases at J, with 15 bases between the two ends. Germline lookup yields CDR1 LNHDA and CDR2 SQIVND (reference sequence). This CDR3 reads CASRPRGRGYGYTF. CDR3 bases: TGTGCCAGTAGACCTAGAGGGAGGGGCTATGGCTACACCTTC.

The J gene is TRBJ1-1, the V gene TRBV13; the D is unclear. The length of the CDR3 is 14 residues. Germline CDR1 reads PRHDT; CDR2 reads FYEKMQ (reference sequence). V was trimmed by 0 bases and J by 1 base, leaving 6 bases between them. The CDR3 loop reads CASSLGPRNTEAFF. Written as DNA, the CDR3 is TGTGCCAGCAGCTTAGGTCCCAGGAACACTGAAGCTTTCTTT.

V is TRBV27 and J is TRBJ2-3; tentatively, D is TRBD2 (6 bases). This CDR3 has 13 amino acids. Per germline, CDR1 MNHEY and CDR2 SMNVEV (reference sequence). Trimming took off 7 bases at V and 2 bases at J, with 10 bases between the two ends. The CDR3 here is CASTGSNTDTQYF. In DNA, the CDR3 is TGTGCCAGCACCGGGAGTAACACAGATACGCAGTATTTT.

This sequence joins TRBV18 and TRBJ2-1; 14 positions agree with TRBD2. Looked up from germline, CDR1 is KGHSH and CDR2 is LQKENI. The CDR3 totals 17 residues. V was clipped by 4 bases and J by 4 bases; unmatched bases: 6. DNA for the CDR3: TGTGCCAGCTCACTGCGACTAGCGGGGGGGGAATACAATGAGCAGTTCTTC. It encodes CASSLRLAGGEYNEQFF.

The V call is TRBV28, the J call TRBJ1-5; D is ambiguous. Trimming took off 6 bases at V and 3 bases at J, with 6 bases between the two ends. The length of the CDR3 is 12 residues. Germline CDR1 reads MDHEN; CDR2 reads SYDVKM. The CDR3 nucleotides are TGTGCCAGCAGAGCCCCCAATCAGCCCCAGCATTTT. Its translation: CASRAPNQPQHF.

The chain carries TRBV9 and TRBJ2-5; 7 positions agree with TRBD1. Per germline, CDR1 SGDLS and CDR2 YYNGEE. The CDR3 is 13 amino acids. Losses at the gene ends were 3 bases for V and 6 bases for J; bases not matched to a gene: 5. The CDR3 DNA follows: TGTGCCAGCAGCGCCAACAGGGGACAGACCCAGTACTTC. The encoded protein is CASSANRGQTQYF.

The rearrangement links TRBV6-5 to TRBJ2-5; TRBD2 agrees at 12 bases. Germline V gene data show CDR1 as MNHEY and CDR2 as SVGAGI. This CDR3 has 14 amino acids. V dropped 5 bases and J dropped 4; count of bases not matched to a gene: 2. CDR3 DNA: TGTGCCAGCAGTCTGGGACTAGCGGGAGAGACCCAGTACTTC. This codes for CASSLGLAGETQYF.

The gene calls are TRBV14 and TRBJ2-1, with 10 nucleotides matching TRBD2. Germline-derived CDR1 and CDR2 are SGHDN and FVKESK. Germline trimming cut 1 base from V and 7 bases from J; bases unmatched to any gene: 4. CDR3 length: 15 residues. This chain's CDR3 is CASSQVLAGRNEQFF. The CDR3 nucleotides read TGTGCCAGCAGCCAAGTACTAGCGGGAAGGAATGAGCAGTTCTTC.

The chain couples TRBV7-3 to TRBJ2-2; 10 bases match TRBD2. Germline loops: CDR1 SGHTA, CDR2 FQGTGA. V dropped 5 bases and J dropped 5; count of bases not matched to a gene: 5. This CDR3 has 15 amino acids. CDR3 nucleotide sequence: TGTGCCAGCAGCCAAGCGGGAGGGGTAACCGGGGAGCTGTTTTTT. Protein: CASSQAGGVTGELFF.

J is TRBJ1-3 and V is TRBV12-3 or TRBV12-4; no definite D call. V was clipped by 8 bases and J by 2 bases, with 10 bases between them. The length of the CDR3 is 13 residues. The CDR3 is CASGVVTGNTIYF. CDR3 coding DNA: TGTGCCAGCGGAGTAGTGACTGGAAACACCATATATTTT.

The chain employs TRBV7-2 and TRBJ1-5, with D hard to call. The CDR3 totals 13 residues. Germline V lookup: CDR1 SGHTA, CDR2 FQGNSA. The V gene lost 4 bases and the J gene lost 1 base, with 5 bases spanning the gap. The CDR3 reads CASSSVSNQPQHF. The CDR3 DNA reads TGTGCCAGCAGCTCCGTAAGCAATCAGCCCCAGCATTTT.

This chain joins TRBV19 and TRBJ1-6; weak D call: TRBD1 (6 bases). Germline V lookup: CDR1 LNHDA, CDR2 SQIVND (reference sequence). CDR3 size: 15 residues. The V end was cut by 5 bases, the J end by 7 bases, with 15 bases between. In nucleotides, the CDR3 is TGTGCCAGTAGTCTCGTACAGGGAGGGAATTCACCCCTCCACTTT. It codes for CASSLVQGGNSPLHF.

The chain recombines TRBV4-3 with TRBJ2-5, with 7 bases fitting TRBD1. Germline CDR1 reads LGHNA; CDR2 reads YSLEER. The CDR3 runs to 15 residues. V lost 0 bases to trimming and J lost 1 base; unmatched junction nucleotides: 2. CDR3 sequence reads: CASSQDRTGQETQYF. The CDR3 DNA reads TGCGCCAGCAGCCAAGATCGGACAGGCCAAGAGACCCAGTACTTC.

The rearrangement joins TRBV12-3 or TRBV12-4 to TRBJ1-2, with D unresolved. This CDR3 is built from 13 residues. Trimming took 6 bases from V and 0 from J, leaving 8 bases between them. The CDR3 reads CASSLISNYGYTF. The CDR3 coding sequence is TGTGCCAGCAGCCTTATCTCTAACTATGGCTACACCTTC.

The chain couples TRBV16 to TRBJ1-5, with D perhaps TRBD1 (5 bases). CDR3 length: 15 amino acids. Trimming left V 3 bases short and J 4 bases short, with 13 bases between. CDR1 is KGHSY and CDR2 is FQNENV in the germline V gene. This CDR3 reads CASSQSRQTNQPQHF. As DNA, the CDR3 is TGTGCCAGCAGCCAGTCTCGACAGACGAATCAGCCCCAGCATTTT.

CDR3 in DNA: TGTGCCAGCAGTGTCGACCTTACGGGAAATTCACCCCTCCACTTT. Its translation is CASSVDLTGNSPLHF. The gene calls are TRBV2 and TRBJ1-6; no reliable D call. Trimming cost V 4 bases and J 7 bases, with 14 bases left between them. Germline V gives CDR1 SNHLY, CDR2 FYNNEI. This CDR3 comprises 15 residues.

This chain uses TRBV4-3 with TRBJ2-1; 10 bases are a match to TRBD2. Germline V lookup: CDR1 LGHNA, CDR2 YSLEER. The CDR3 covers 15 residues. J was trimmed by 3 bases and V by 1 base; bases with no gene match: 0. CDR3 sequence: CASSQGTSGYNEQFF. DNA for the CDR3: TGCGCCAGCAGCCAAGGGACTAGCGGCTACAATGAGCAGTTCTTC.

The CDR3 reads CASSQAGVTVSYEQYF. The CDR3 nucleotides read TGCGCCAGCAGCCAAGCGGGAGTGACGGTCTCCTACGAGCAGTACTTC. V gene TRBV4-1 combines with J gene TRBJ2-7; D possibly corresponds to TRBD2 (6 bases). Between the trimmed V and J ends, which lost 1 base and 0 bases, there was a span of 13 bases. CDR1 is MGHRA, CDR2 YSYEKL, per germline. The CDR3 has 16 amino acids.